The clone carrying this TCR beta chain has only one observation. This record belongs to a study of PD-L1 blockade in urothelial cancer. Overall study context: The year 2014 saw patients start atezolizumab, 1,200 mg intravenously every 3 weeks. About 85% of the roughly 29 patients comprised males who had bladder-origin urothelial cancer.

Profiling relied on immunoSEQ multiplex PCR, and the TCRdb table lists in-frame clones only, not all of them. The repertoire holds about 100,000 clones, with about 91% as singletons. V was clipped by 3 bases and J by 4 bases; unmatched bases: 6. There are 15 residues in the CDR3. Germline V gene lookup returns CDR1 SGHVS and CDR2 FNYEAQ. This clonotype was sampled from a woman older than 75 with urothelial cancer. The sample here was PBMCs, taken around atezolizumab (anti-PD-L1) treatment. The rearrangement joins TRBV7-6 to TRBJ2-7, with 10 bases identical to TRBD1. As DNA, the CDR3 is TGTGCCAGCAGCTTGGGACAGGGGATATCTTACGAGCAGTACTTC. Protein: CASSLGQGISYEQYF. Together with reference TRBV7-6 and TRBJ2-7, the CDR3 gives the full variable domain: GAGVSQSPRYKVTKRGQDVALRCDPISGHVSLYWYRQALGQGPEFLTYFNYEAQQDKSGLPNDRFSAERPEGSISTLTIQRTEQRDSAMYRCASSLGQGISYEQYFGPGTRLTVT.